Following are 11 T cell receptor beta chains from one sample sequenced in a study of spatial heterogeneity in lung cancer. TCRdb re-called the 5' RACE reads with MiXCR, one entry per CDR3 protein. The table shows 9,500 to 14,000 distinct CDR3 sequences, with nearly 4% occurring only once. Time point in this sample: sample taken at primary tumor resection. The sequenced material consisted of unsorted whole RNA from tumor, nontumor lung or frozen PBMC. The sample was normal lung tissue next to the tumor, taken at surgery. These receptors all stem from a male donor with early-stage non-small cell lung cancer.

This clonotype was seen many times. This sequence joins TRBV19 and TRBJ1-5; D perhaps matches TRBD1 (6 bases). V was pared by 7 bases and J by 2 bases, with 15 bases between. This CDR3 region has 15 residues. Germline loops: CDR1 LNHDA, CDR2 SQIVND (reference sequence). The CDR3 DNA follows: TGTGCCAGTACCGAGTCAGGGGATGGCAATCAGCCCCAGCATTTT. It yields the protein CASTESGDGNQPQHF.

This clonotype is medium-sized (0.01 to 0.1%) within its sample. The chain uses TRBV7-9 and TRBJ1-1; D is possibly TRBD1 (6 bases). The V and J ends lost 5 bases and 6 bases respectively, with 13 bases between them. The CDR3 length is 13 residues. Germline CDR1 is SEHNR and CDR2 is FQNEAQ (reference sequence). CDR3 region: CASSLQPGAEAFF. The CDR3 DNA reads as TGTGCCAGCAGCCTCCAACCAGGGGCTGAAGCTTTCTTT.

By frequency in the sample, this clonotype is medium-sized. The chain uses TRBV20-1 and TRBJ2-1; 10 bases are shared with TRBD1. Germline CDR1 is DFQATT and CDR2 is SNEGSKA (reference sequence). This CDR3 contains 16 residues. V gave up 5 bases and J gave up 5 bases; unmatched junction bases: 12. CDR3 sequence (DNA): TGCAGTGCTCCATCGGGGTGGGACAGGGGAGACAATGAGCAGTTCTTC. Translating it yields CSAPSGWDRGDNEQFF.

This clonotype was seen many times. The rearrangement links TRBV12-3 or TRBV12-4 to TRBJ2-2, with unresolved D. V shed 8 bases and J shed 6 bases, with 10 bases lying between them. The CDR3 sequence is 12 residues long. Here the CDR3 reads CASLKLSGELFF. For the CDR3, the DNA is TGTGCCAGCCTCAAGTTGTCCGGGGAGCTGTTTTTT.

This clonotype was detected ten times or more. The chain combines TRBV12-3 or TRBV12-4 with TRBJ2-3; tentatively, D is TRBD1 (5 bases). The CDR3 has 14 amino acids. V dropped 0 bases and J dropped 6 bases, with 10 bases sitting between them. This CDR3 is CASSLAGDGDTQYF. As DNA, the CDR3 is TGTGCCAGCAGTTTAGCAGGGGATGGGGATACGCAGTATTTT.

This clonotype was picked up many times. The rearrangement uses TRBV20-1 and TRBJ1-3, with D maybe TRBD1 (5 bases). Trimming removed 5 bases from V and 5 bases from J, with 16 bases in between. The CDR3 covers 14 residues. Germline V lookup: CDR1 DFQATT, CDR2 SNEGSKA (reference sequence). For the CDR3, the DNA is TGCAGTGCTCCCGGGGGGTTCGGAAGAAACACCATATATTTT. Its protein product is CSAPGGFGRNTIYF.

This clonotype was seen ten or more times. The chain combines TRBV6-1 with TRBJ2-7; the D call may be TRBD1 or TRBD2 (5 bases each). CDR3 length: 14 amino acids. The V and J ends lost 10 bases and 5 bases respectively, with 21 bases between them. CDR1 MNHNS and CDR2 SASEGT come from the germline V gene. The CDR3: CATSGRRRKDEQYF. The CDR3 DNA is TGTGCCACCTCGGGGCGGAGGAGAAAAGACGAGCAGTACTTC.

This clonotype is medium-sized by share. The gene calls are TRBV6-1 and TRBJ1-2, with 10 bases lining up with TRBD1. The CDR3 spans 14 residues. Unmatched junction bases numbered 6, after V lost 7 bases and J lost 4 bases. Germline values: CDR1 MNHNS, CDR2 SASEGT. CDR3 in DNA: TGTGCCAGCAAACGGGACAGGGGAGGCTATGGCTACACCTTC. Translated: CASKRDRGGYGYTF.

By frequency in the sample, this clonotype is medium-sized. CDR3 nucleotide sequence: TGCAGCGTTGGTACAGGGAAAAGCTACACCTTC. Its protein product is CSVGTGKSYTF. The chain combines TRBV29-1 with TRBJ1-2, with a possible D match to TRBD1 (6 bases). V lost 4 bases to trimming and J lost 9 bases, with 12 bases between them. The CDR3 covers 11 residues. The germline V gene encodes CDR1 SQVTM and CDR2 ANQGSEA.

This clonotype was counted at least ten times. This chain connects TRBV28 to TRBJ2-3, with D uncertain. The CDR3 extends over 15 amino acids. Germline V CDR1 and CDR2: MDHEN, SYDVKM. The V gene lost 2 bases and the J gene lost 1 base, with 10 bases spanning the gap. The CDR3 here is CASSLVPGRTDTQYF. For the CDR3, the DNA is TGTGCCAGCAGTTTAGTCCCAGGCCGCACAGATACGCAGTATTTT.

This clonotype was observed many times. The chain employs TRBV30 and TRBJ2-2; a possible D gene is TRBD1 (5 bases). The V and J ends lost 0 bases and 3 bases respectively, with 11 bases between them. This CDR3 has 15 amino acids. Germline lookup yields CDR1 GTSNPN and CDR2 SVGIG (reference sequence). Here the CDR3 DNA reads TGTGCCTGGAGTGTAGCCAGGGTACACACCGGGGAGCTGTTTTTT. Translated, it gives CAWSVARVHTGELFF.